These T cell receptor beta chains were read from a single sample in a study of regulatory T cells in long-lasting Graves disease. Each CDR3 protein gets one entry after TCRdb re-called the multiplex PCR reads with MiXCR. The table has under 500,000 distinct CDR3 sequences, around 21% seen once. Sample: peripheral blood mononuclear cells (PBMCs), taken when the disease was refractory, from a patient treated with antithyroid drugs. Receptor source: a female donor with Graves disease. CDR3s include the opening cysteine and the closing phenylalanine or tryptophan. A D gene is named only where the DNA matches it firmly. A row's size may be missing; if present it is once, few, many or a size class.

>TRBV11-2|.|TRBJ1-5|few
TGTGCCAGCAGCCAAGATGAAGGGGGAATGAGAGGGCAGCCCCAGCATTTT
CASSQDEGGMRGQPQHF
>TRBV9|.|TRBJ2-5|.
TGTGCCAGCAGCGCAGGTTCAGAGAAAGAGACCCAGTACTTC
CASSAGSEKETQYF
>TRBV11-2|.|TRBJ2-7|many
TGTGCCAGCAGCTTAGCGGCCGGGGTAACCTACGAGCAGTACTTC
CASSLAAGVTYEQYF
>TRBV14|.|TRBJ2-3|.
TGTGCCAGCAGCCAAGATCTTCACGGGACGGATACGCAGTATTTT
CASSQDLHGTDTQYF
>TRBV20-1|TRBD2|TRBJ2-7|few
TGCAGTGCTAGAGATCGCTCTAGCGGCTGGGGCGAGCAGTACTTC
CSARDRSSGWGEQYF
>TRBV27|TRBD2|TRBJ2-7|many
TGTGCCAGCAGTTTATCTTCCTCCGCTAGCGGTTCGAAGGAGCAGTACTTC
CASSLSSSASGSKEQYF
>TRBV28|TRBD1|TRBJ2-5|.
TGTGCCAGCAGTCTGGACAGGGGGCCCCAAGAGACCCAGTACTTC
CASSLDRGPQETQYF
>TRBV9|.|TRBJ2-5|few
TGTGCCAGCAGCGTAGTTGGGGGGCCCGAAGTGGAGACCCAGTACTTC
CASSVVGGPEVETQYF
>TRBV19|.|TRBJ2-7|few
TGTGCCAGTAGTGTATCTTCTGGCAGGGCCTACGAGCAGTACTTC
CASSVSSGRAYEQYF
>TRBV6-5|.|TRBJ1-5|few
TGTGCCAGCAGTTCGGACTATAGCAATCAGCCCCAGCATTTT
CASSSDYSNQPQHF